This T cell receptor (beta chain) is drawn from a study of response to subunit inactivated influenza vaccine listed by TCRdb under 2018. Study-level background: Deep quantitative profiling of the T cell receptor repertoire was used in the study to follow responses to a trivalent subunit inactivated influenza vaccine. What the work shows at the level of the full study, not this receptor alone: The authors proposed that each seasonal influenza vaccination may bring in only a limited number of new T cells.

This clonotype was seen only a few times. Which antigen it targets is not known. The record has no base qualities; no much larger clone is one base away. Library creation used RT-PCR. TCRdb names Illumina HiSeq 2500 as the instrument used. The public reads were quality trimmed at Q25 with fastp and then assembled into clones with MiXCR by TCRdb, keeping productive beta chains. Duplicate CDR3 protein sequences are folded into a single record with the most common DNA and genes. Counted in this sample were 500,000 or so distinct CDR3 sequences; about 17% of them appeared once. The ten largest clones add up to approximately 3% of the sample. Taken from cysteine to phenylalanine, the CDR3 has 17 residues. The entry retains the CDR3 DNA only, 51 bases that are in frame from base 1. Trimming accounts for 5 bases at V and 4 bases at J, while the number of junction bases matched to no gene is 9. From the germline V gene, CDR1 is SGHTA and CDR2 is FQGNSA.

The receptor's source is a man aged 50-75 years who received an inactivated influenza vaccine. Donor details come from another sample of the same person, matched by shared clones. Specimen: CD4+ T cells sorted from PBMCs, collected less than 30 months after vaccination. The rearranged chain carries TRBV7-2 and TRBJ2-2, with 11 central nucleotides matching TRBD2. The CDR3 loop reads CASSANSGGAVTGELFF. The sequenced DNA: TGTGCCAGCAGCGCCAATAGCGGGGGGGCGGTCACCGGGGAGCTGTTTTTT. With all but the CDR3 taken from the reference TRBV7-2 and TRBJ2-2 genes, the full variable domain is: GAGVSQSPSNKVTEKGKDVELRCDPISGHTALYWYRQSLGQGLEFLIYFQGNSAPDKSGLPSDRFSAERTGGSVSTLTIQRTQQEDSAVYLCASSANSGGAVTGELFFGEGSRLTVL.